This T cell receptor (beta chain) was identified in a study of blood T cell repertoires in COVID-19. Study overall: The United States, Italy and Spain provided the acute and convalescent COVID-19 samples. Nucleic acid was either cDNA or gDNA, and it came from T cells, B-cell-depleted T cells, or PBMCs.

Source study methods: By means of reference gene primer amplification, nucleated cell counts were estimated. The assay was immunoSEQ multiplex PCR, and TCRdb's table has in-frame clones only and misses some. V, J and clone size are taken as reported in that table, and D and trimming were inferred from the DNA itself. Of 540,000 or so clones detected, about 88% appear once; the ten largest clones hold less than 9.5%. Those enrolled in Seattle joined during active infection and were followed longitudinally afterward. V dropped 8 bases and J dropped 7; count of bases not matched to a gene: 10. Looked up from germline, CDR1 is SGHTA and CDR2 is FQGTGA. The length of the CDR3 is 15 residues.

The rearrangement joins TRBV7-3 to TRBJ1-6; TRBD1 agrees at 8 bases. The specimen was peripheral blood. This TCR was recovered from a woman between 50 and 59 years old with COVID-19, enrolled during active disease. This chain's CDR3 is CASGTQGARNSPLHF. The CDR3 DNA sequence: TGTGCCAGCGGGACCCAGGGGGCGCGGAATTCACCCCTCCACTTT.